Included here is one TCR beta chain sequence, with context. This entry is derived from a study of T cells in Graves' hyperthyroidism and ophthalmopathy. RNA transcripts served as the template for amplifying TCR beta CDR3 regions. First-round RT-PCR of the TCR CDR3 relied on the HTBI primer set. TCRdb fed the multiplex PCR reads into MiXCR, producing one record per CDR3 protein. The data hold about 710,000 distinct CDR3 sequences, with roughly 17% observed a single time. CDR1 is SGHTA, CDR2 FQGTGA, per germline. CDR3 length: 14 residues. The V and J ends lost 5 bases and 7 bases, in that order; junction bases with no gene match: 4.

The sequence derives from a young man with Graves' hyperthyroidism. The chain is built from TRBV7-3 and TRBJ2-2; 10 positions match TRBD2. Sequences were obtained from blood. The CDR3 here is CASSAGLAYGELFF. The CDR3 DNA reads TGTGCCAGCAGCGCGGGACTAGCGTACGGGGAGCTGTTTTTT.